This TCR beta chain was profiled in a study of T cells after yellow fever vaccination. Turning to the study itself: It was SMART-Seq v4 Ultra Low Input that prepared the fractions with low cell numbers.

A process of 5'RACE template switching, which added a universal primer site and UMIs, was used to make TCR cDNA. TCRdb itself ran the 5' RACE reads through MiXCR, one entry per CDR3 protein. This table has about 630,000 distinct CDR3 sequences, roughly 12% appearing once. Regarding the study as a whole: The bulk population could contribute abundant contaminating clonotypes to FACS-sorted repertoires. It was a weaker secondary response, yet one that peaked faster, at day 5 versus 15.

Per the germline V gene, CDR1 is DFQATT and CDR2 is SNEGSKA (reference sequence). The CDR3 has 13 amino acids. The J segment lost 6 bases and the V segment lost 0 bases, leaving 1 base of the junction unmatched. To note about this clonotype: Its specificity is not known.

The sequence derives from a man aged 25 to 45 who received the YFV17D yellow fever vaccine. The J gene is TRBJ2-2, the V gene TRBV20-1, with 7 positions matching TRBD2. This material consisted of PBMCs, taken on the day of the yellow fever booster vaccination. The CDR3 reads CSAREGRAGELFF. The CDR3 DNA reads TGCAGTGCTAGAGAGGGGAGGGCCGGGGAGCTGTTTTTT.